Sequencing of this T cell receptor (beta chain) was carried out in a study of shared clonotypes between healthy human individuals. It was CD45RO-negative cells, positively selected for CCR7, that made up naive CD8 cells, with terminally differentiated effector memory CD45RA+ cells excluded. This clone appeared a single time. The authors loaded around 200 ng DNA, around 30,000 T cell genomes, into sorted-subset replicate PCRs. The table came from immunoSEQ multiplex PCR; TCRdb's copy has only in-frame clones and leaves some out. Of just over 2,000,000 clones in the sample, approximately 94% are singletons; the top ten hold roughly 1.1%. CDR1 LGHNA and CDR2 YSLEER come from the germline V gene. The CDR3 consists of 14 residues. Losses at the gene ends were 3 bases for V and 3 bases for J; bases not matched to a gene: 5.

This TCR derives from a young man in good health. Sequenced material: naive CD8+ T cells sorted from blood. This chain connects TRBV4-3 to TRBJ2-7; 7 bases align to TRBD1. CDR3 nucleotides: TGCGCCAGCAGCCACGCCAGGGGGATCTACGAGCAGTACTTC. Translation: CASSHARGIYEQYF.